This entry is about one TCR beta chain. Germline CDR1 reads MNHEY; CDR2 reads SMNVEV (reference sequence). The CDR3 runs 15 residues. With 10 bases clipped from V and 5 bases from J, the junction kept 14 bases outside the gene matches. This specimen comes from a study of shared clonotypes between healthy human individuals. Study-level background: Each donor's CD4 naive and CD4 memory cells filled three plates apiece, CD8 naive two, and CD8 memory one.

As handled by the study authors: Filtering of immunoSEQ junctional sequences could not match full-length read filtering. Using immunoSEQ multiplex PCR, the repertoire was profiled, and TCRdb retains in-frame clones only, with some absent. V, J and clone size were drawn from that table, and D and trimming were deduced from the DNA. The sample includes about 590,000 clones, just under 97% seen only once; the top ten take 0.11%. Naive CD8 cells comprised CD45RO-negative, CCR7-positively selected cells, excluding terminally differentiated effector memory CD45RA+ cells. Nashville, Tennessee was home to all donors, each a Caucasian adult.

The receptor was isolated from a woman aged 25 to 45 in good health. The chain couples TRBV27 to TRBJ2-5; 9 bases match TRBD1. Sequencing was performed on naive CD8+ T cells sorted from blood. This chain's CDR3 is CATSAGTGFGETQYF. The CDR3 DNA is TGTGCCACCAGCGCCGGGACAGGGTTCGGCGAGACCCAGTACTTC.